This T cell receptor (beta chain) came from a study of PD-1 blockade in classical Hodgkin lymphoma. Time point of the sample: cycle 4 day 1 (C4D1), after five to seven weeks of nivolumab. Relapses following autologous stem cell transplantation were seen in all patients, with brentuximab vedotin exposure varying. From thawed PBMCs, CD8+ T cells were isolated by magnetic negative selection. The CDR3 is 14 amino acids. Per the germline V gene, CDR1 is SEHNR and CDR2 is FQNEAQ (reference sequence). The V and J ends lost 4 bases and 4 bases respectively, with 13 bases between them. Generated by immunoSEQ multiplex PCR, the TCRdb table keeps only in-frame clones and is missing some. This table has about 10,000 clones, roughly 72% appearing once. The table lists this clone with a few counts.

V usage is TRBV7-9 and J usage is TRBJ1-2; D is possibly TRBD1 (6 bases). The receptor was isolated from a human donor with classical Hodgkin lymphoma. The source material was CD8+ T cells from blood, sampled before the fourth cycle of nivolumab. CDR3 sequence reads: CASSSTRGAYGYTF. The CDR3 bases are TGTGCCAGCAGCTCTACTCGGGGGGCCTATGGCTACACCTTC.